This TCR beta chain originates from a study of blood T cell repertoires in COVID-19. Across the whole study: Donors in the United States, Italy and Spain gave samples during acute or convalescent COVID-19. T cells, B-cell-depleted T cells, or PBMCs supplied cDNA or gDNA.

V dropped 0 bases and J dropped 6; count of bases not matched to a gene: 3. The germline V gene encodes CDR1 SGHTS and CDR2 YDEGEE. The CDR3 runs to 13 residues. Original data processing: Reference gene primer amplification in the assay estimated nucleated cell counts. Repertoires were generated with immunoSEQ multiplex PCR, while TCRdb's copy carries only in-frame clones and drops some. Clone size and V and J calls were adopted from that table, with D and trimming inferred from the DNA. In the table there are about 140,000 clones, approximately 82% of which are singletons. Sequences were obtained from peripheral blood. The receptor comes from a human donor in a cohort sampled during active COVID-19. This chain connects TRBV5-8 to TRBJ2-7; 7 bases align to TRBD1. In DNA, the CDR3 is TGTGCCAGCAGCTTGGGAAGGGGGCGCGAGCAGTACTTC. Translated, it gives CASSLGRGREQYF.